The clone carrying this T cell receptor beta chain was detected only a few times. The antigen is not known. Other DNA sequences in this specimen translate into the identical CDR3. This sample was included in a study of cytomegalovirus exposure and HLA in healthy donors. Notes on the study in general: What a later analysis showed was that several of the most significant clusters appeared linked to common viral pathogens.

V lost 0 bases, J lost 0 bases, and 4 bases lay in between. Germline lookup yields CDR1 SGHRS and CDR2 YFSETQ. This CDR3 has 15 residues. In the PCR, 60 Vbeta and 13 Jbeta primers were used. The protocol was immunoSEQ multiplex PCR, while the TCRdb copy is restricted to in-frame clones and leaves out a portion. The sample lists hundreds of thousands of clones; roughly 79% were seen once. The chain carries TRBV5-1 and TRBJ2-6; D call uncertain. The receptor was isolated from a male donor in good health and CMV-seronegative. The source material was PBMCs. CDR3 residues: CASSLAVSGANVLTF. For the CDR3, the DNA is TGCGCCAGCAGCTTGGCAGTCTCTGGGGCCAACGTCCTGACTTTC.